The present T cell receptor (beta chain) was sequenced within a study of T cells in localized non-small cell lung cancer. Using immunoSEQ multiplex PCR, the repertoire was profiled, and TCRdb retains in-frame clones only, with some absent. The table records 25,000 or so clones, around 87% of them present only once. The CDR3 has 16 residues. Per the germline V gene, CDR1 is ENHRY and CDR2 is SYGVKD. The J segment lost 4 bases and the V segment lost 2 bases, leaving 10 bases of the junction unmatched. The receptor's source is a man aged 35-75 years with stage II lung adenocarcinoma. This rearrangement joins TRBV10-3 to TRBJ1-2; 7 bases align to TRBD1. The material was PBMCs, obtained before any cancer treatment. The CDR3: CAISEPGQTTRYGYTF. DNA of the CDR3: TGTGCCATCAGTGAGCCGGGACAGACGACCCGCTATGGCTACACCTTC.